The next 8 T cell receptor beta chains were all read from a single sample in a study of blood T cells in healthy people across ages. A second about 7 to 11 cycle PCR used barcoded and J-beta primers. A single record per CDR3 protein comes from TCRdb applying MiXCR to the 5' RACE reads. The sample has 450,000 to 700,000 distinct CDR3 sequences; roughly 28% are singletons. Sequencing was done on a sample of blood. All receptors derive from a woman in her seventies in good health.

This chain links TRBV18 with TRBJ2-4, with 7 nucleotides matching TRBD1. Looked up from germline, CDR1 is KGHSH and CDR2 is LQKENI. This CDR3 has 16 amino acids. V shed 3 bases, J shed 3 bases, and the junction held 8 bases outside the gene matches. The CDR3 region is CASSPQTGYGKNIQYF. In DNA form, the CDR3 reads TGTGCCAGCTCACCCCAGACAGGGTACGGCAAAAACATTCAGTACTTC.

This chain's CDR3 is CASSLVNQNTEAFF. CDR3 nucleotide sequence: TGTGCCAGCAGCTTAGTGAACCAGAACACTGAAGCTTTCTTT. V usage is TRBV7-3 and J usage is TRBJ1-1; the D is unclear. Germline V gene sequence: CDR1 SGHTA, CDR2 FQGTGA. Trimming shortened V by 2 bases and J by 1 base, and 8 bases separated the two germline ends. The CDR3 sequence is 14 residues long.

The chain combines TRBV20-1 with TRBJ2-1; TRBD2 aligns across 9 bases. The CDR3 extends over 14 amino acids. V trimming: 5 bases; J trimming: 3 bases; junction bases outside the gene matches: 5. Germline assignment: CDR1 DFQATT and CDR2 SNEGSKA (reference sequence). CDR3: CSASAGGNYNEQFF. The CDR3 coding sequence is TGCAGTGCTTCCGCGGGGGGGAACTACAATGAGCAGTTCTTC.

The rearrangement links TRBV29-1 to TRBJ1-5; 7 positions match TRBD1. Germline CDR1 and CDR2: SQVTM and ANQGSEA. J lost 6 bases, V lost 4 bases, and 6 bases had no gene match. The CDR3 length is 13 residues. The CDR3 coding sequence is TGCAGCGTTGGCGGGACAGTGGGTCAGCCCCAGCATTTT. Residues: CSVGGTVGQPQHF.

The V call is TRBV18, the J call TRBJ2-5, with D perhaps matching TRBD2 (5 bases). The closer fit of TRBJ2-7 to the DNA end suggests the J call may be wrong. The germline V gene encodes CDR1 KGHSH and CDR2 LQKENI. The CDR3 spans 13 residues. The CDR3 reads CASSPGLWGEQYF. For the CDR3, the DNA is TGTGCCAGCTCCCCGGGATTGTGGGGCGAGCAGTACTTC.

V is TRBV5-1 and J is TRBJ2-1; D is undetermined. The V and J ends lost 6 bases and 8 bases respectively, with 24 bases between them. This CDR3 has 16 residues. The germline V gene encodes CDR1 SGHRS and CDR2 YFSETQ. CDR3 protein: CASKRPPSGPPYEQFF. CDR3 nucleotides: TGCGCCAGCAAACGCCCCCCCTCTGGTCCACCATATGAGCAGTTCTTC.

The rearrangement uses TRBV5-1 and TRBJ1-4; 7 bases match TRBD1. V was clipped by 1 base and J by 2 bases; unmatched bases: 5. The CDR3 runs to 16 residues. Per the germline V gene, CDR1 is SGHRS and CDR2 is YFSETQ. The CDR3 reads CASSLTMGQTNEKLFF. In nucleotides, the CDR3 is TGCGCCAGCAGCTTGACGATGGGACAGACTAATGAAAAACTGTTTTTT.

This chain joins TRBV3-1 and TRBJ1-2; D unclear. Germline V gives CDR1 LGHDT, CDR2 YNNKEL (reference sequence). V was clipped by 1 base and J by 6 bases, with 3 bases between them. The CDR3 extends over 11 amino acids. CDR3 nucleotides: TGTGCCAGCAGCCAAGCACATGGCTACACCTTC. It specifies CASSQAHGYTF.